Listed here are 26 T cell receptor beta chains from one sample, sequenced in a study of spatial heterogeneity in lung cancer. One entry per CDR3 protein, called by TCRdb with MiXCR from the 5' RACE reads. The sample holds 40,000 to 50,000 distinct CDR3 sequences, roughly 7.6% seen once. Time point indicated: sample taken at primary tumor resection. Extraction of whole RNA from tumor, nontumor lung or frozen PBMC preceded unsorted sequencing. The specimen was PBMCs, collected at surgery. The origin of the receptors is a female donor with early-stage non-small cell lung cancer.

The chain uses TRBV4-1 and TRBJ1-5; D gene unclear. Germline CDR1 reads MGHRA; CDR2 reads YSYEKL. This CDR3 spans 13 amino acids. The V end was cut by 0 bases, the J end by 7 bases, with 7 bases between. The CDR3 loop is CASSQDGEQPQHF. The DNA for the CDR3 is TGCGCCAGCAGCCAAGACGGGGAACAGCCCCAGCATTTT.

Turning to this clonotype: Just one base apart from a much larger clone, this may be a read error. The CDR3 reads CASSLIGAGDLNTEAFF. The CDR3 nucleotides are TGTGCCAGCAGTTTAATAGGGGCAGGGGATTTGAACACTGAAGCTTTCTTT. The rearrangement joins TRBV27 to TRBJ1-1; the D gene is possibly TRBD1 (6 bases). The CDR3 extends over 17 amino acids. Trimming left V 2 bases short and J 0 bases short, with 16 bases between. From germline, CDR1 is MNHEY and CDR2 SMNVEV (reference sequence).

The chain combines TRBV5-6 with TRBJ2-3; D is ambiguous. The CDR3 totals 11 residues. V lost 4 bases and J lost 3, with 3 bases in between. Germline V gene sequence: CDR1 SGHDT, CDR2 YYEEEE. The CDR3 here is CASSTTDTQYF. The CDR3 DNA follows: TGTGCCAGCAGCACTACAGATACGCAGTATTTT.

The genes are TRBV20-1 and TRBJ2-7; unclear D gene. Trimming took 3 bases from V and 10 from J, leaving 19 bases between them. This CDR3 comprises 13 residues. In germline, CDR1 is DFQATT, CDR2 SNEGSKA (reference sequence). CDR3 in DNA: TGCAGTGCTAGGATCGGTCAAATCGCCAGACAGTACTTC. It encodes CSARIGQIARQYF.

J is TRBJ1-1 and V is TRBV5-5, with TRBD1 as a possible D gene (5 bases). CDR1 and CDR2 from the germline V gene are SGHKS and YYEKEE (reference sequence). This CDR3 region has 16 residues. Trimming took off 0 bases at V and 3 bases at J, with 15 bases between the two ends. The CDR3 spells CASSLASLGRDTEAFF. CDR3 DNA: TGTGCCAGCAGCTTGGCCAGCTTGGGGCGTGACACTGAAGCTTTCTTT.

This clonotype was seen many times. J is TRBJ2-2 and V is TRBV12-3 or TRBV12-4; D gene uncertain. The CDR3 consists of 14 residues. Trimming took 6 bases from V and 1 from J, leaving 9 bases between them. CDR3 amino acids: CASRITVNTGELFF. The CDR3 DNA follows: TGTGCCAGCAGGATCACAGTGAACACCGGGGAGCTGTTTTTT.

This clonotype turned up a few times. V gene TRBV9 combines with J gene TRBJ2-3; no firm D call. V lost 0 bases to trimming and J lost 2 bases, with 10 bases between them. The CDR3 has 15 residues. The germline CDR1 and CDR2 sequences are SGDLS and YYNGEE. CDR3 residues: CASSVAPVDTDTQYF. The DNA for the CDR3 is TGTGCCAGCAGCGTAGCCCCCGTAGACACAGATACGCAGTATTTT.

As for this clonotype: Being one base from a much bigger clone, this may be a read error. The chain combines TRBV29-1 with TRBJ2-3; D uncertain. CDR1 and CDR2 from the germline V gene are SQVTM and ANQGSEA. This CDR3 contains 14 residues. Between the trimmed V and J ends, which lost 4 bases and 1 base, there was a span of 12 bases. CDR3 sequence (DNA): TGCAGCGTTGGGAGCGATATATGCACAGATACGCAGTATTTT. It specifies CSVGSDICTDTQYF.

This chain links TRBV6-7 with TRBJ2-2; TRBD2 aligns across 9 bases. TRBV6-7 is an ORF, and what it does is uncertain. The CDR3 contains 15 residues. Trimming took 8 bases from V and 4 from J; bases not matched to a gene: 8. The CDR3 DNA sequence: TGTGCCAGCTATGGGAGCGGGGGGAGCACCGGGGAGCTGTTTTTT. Protein: CASYGSGGSTGELFF.

The chain joins TRBV30 to TRBJ2-1; the D is unclear. The V end was cut by 4 bases, the J end by 0 bases, with 7 bases between. This CDR3 contains 13 residues. Looked up from germline, CDR1 is GTSNPN and CDR2 is SVGIG (reference sequence). The CDR3 sequence is CAWTGSSYNEQFF. The CDR3 DNA reads as TGTGCCTGGACAGGAAGCTCCTACAATGAGCAGTTCTTC.

This clonotype has only a few counts. The chain couples TRBV7-2 to TRBJ2-5; the D is unclear. Deletions cut 3 bases from V and 4 bases from J, with 3 bases between. In germline, CDR1 is SGHTA, CDR2 FQGNSA. CDR3 length: 11 residues. The CDR3 is CASSFLETQYF. The DNA for the CDR3 is TGTGCCAGCAGCTTCTTAGAGACCCAGTACTTC.

This clonotype was seen ten or more times. This rearrangement joins TRBV20-1 to TRBJ2-6; D might be TRBD1 (6 bases). The CDR3 has 16 residues. V lost 2 bases, J lost 0 bases, and 11 bases lay in between. Germline CDR1 is DFQATT and CDR2 is SNEGSKA (reference sequence). The CDR3 region is CSARFLGGSGANVLTF. The CDR3 nucleotides read TGCAGTGCTAGATTCCTAGGGGGCTCTGGGGCCAACGTCCTGACTTTC.

The chain recombines TRBV29-1 with TRBJ1-3, with 8 bases aligning to TRBD1. CDR3 size: 16 residues. V gave up 0 bases and J gave up 3 bases; unmatched junction bases: 7. CDR1 and CDR2 (germline): SQVTM, ANQGSEA. The CDR3 DNA reads TGCAGCGTTGAAGAGGCCAGGGGGCGTTATGGAAACACCATATATTTT. Translated: CSVEEARGRYGNTIYF.

The chain uses TRBV4-3 and TRBJ2-1, with D maybe TRBD2 (6 bases). The CDR3 contains 16 residues. Germline-derived CDR1 and CDR2 are LGHNA and YSLEER. With 4 bases removed from V and 1 base from J, the gap between germline ends came to 14 bases. The CDR3 DNA sequence: TGCGCCAGCAGCCGGAATCACGGGGGTTCCTACAATGAGCAGTTCTTC. Amino acids: CASSRNHGGSYNEQFF.

The V gene is TRBV2, the J gene TRBJ2-1, with 8 nucleotides matching TRBD2. The trim removed 11 bases at V and 3 bases at J, leaving 9 bases unmatched. Germline V gives CDR1 SNHLY, CDR2 FYNNEI. The CDR3 runs 14 residues. The CDR3 spells CASTRGGLYNEQFF. The CDR3 coding sequence is TGTGCCTCCACCCGGGGGGGTCTCTACAATGAGCAGTTCTTC.

This clonotype was observed many times. The J gene is TRBJ2-3, the V gene TRBV7-2; 10 nucleotides match TRBD2. Germline loops: CDR1 SGHTA, CDR2 FQGNSA. Losses at the gene ends were 1 base for V and 0 bases for J; bases not matched to a gene: 1. The length of the CDR3 is 16 residues. For the CDR3, the DNA is TGTGCCAGCAGCTTAGTTAGCGGGGGGAGCACAGATACGCAGTATTTT. The encoded protein is CASSLVSGGSTDTQYF.

The V and J genes are TRBV6-5 and TRBJ2-3; D unresolved. This CDR3 is 15 amino acids long. Trimming shortened V by 0 bases and J by 4 bases, and 11 bases separated the two germline ends. Germline CDR1 reads MNHEY; CDR2 reads SVGAGI. Here the CDR3 DNA reads TGTGCCAGCAGTTACTCGAGCCTTCTCGCAGATACGCAGTATTTT. Protein: CASSYSSLLADTQYF.

This clonotype was seen a few times. The chain recombines TRBV6-2 or TRBV6-3 with TRBJ2-1; no definite D call. From germline, CDR1 is MNHEY and CDR2 SVGEGT. This CDR3 has 11 amino acids. V lost 7 bases and J lost 7, with 8 bases in between. The CDR3 region is CASTQRNEQFF. DNA for the CDR3: TGTGCCAGCACTCAGCGAAATGAGCAGTTCTTC.

The V and J genes are TRBV19 and TRBJ2-5; the D gene is possibly TRBD2 (7 bases). The CDR3 sequence is 13 residues long. The germline V and J ends were trimmed by 3 bases and 5 bases, with 10 bases remaining between them. Germline CDR1 reads LNHDA; CDR2 reads SQIVND (reference sequence). The CDR3 bases are TGTGCCAGTAGTATGGGGGGGCCGGAGACCCAGTACTTC. This sequence encodes CASSMGGPETQYF.

This clonotype was recorded many times. The genes are TRBV7-2 and TRBJ1-1; 8 positions agree with TRBD1. Germline values: CDR1 SGHTA, CDR2 FQGNSA. The J segment lost 11 bases and the V segment lost 4 bases, leaving 6 bases of the junction unmatched. The CDR3 is 12 amino acids. The CDR3 bases are TGTGCCAGCAGCTGGACAGGGTCGTCGGCTTTCTTT. Amino acid sequence: CASSWTGSSAFF.

The chain has TRBV4-3 and TRBJ1-2; D call uncertain. Trimming removed 3 bases from V and 7 bases from J, with 12 bases in between. CDR1 and CDR2 (germline): LGHNA, YSLEER. This CDR3 region has 13 residues. CDR3 coding DNA: TGCGCCAGCAGCCACCAAGGAGCAATTGGCTACACCTTC. Its translation: CASSHQGAIGYTF.

Regarding this clonotype: It may be a read error: a sequence one base away is much more abundant. The final CDR3 position lacks the conserved phenylalanine or tryptophan, pointing to a likely read error. The chain couples TRBV7-7 to TRBJ2-5; 7 bases align to TRBD1. CDR1 and CDR2 from the germline V gene are SSHAT and FNYEAQ (reference sequence). The CDR3 is 13 residues long. CDR3 sequence reads: CASSSDREETQYL. CDR3 in DNA: TGTGCTAGCAGCTCAGACAGGGAAGAGACCCAGTACCTC.

The V call is TRBV18, the J call TRBJ2-1; no definite D call. Deletions cut 1 base from V and 12 bases from J, with 7 bases between. The germline V gene has CDR1 KGHSH and CDR2 LQKENI. This CDR3 comprises 11 residues. In DNA, the CDR3 is TGTGCCAGCTCACCACAATTTGGGCAGTTCTTC. It is translated as CASSPQFGQFF.

CDR3 in DNA: TGCGCCAGCAAGGGCGCAGGGGTGGGTTATCATTCTTACGAGCAGTACTTC. This encodes CASKGAGVGYHSYEQYF. V is TRBV5-1 and J is TRBJ2-7, with D tentatively TRBD1 (6 bases). The CDR3 consists of 17 residues. V gave up 6 bases and J gave up 4 bases, with 26 bases separating them. The germline V gene encodes CDR1 SGHRS and CDR2 YFSETQ.

This clonotype occurred many times. The chain is built from TRBV29-1 and TRBJ2-3; a possible D gene is TRBD2 (5 bases). This CDR3 region has 12 residues. The V gene's germline CDR1 is SQVTM and CDR2 ANQGSEA. Trimming left V 7 bases short and J 1 base short, with 9 bases between. CDR3 sequence: CSAQRGTDTQYF. As DNA, the CDR3 is TGCAGCGCTCAGAGGGGCACAGATACGCAGTATTTT.

In its sample, this clonotype was seen many times. The rearrangement uses TRBV10-2 and TRBJ1-1; 8 bases are a match to TRBD1. CDR1 is WSHSY, CDR2 SAAADI, per germline. Trimming at V came to 6 bases and at J to 0 bases, leaving 3 bases not matched to a gene. The CDR3 is 14 amino acids. The CDR3 loop is CASRRTGMNTEAFF. The CDR3 region has the DNA TGCGCCAGCAGGAGGACAGGGATGAACACTGAAGCTTTCTTT.